What follows are 18 T cell receptor beta chains derived from one specimen sequenced in a study of blood T cell repertoires in COVID-19. The data were produced by immunoSEQ multiplex PCR, yet TCRdb's version contains in-frame clones alone and is incomplete. In the table there are tens of thousands of clones, around 79% of which are singletons. Material: peripheral blood. These receptors came from a human donor in a cohort sampled during active COVID-19.

The chain recombines TRBV6-1 with TRBJ1-6; D might be TRBD1 (5 bases). V lost 3 bases, J lost 10 bases, and 16 bases lay in between. This CDR3 comprises 15 residues. From germline, CDR1 is MNHNS and CDR2 SASEGT. For the CDR3, the DNA is TGTGCCAGCAGTGACGGTGGCGGGGGAGGGTCACCCCTCCACTTT. It translates to CASSDGGGGGSPLHF.

V is TRBV6-5 and J is TRBJ1-2; the D gene is possibly TRBD1 (5 bases). The CDR3 is 12 amino acids. The ends were cut back, 4 bases at V and 4 bases at J, with 7 bases in the middle. Germline CDR1 MNHEY, CDR2 SVGAGI. The CDR3 loop reads CASSFQGYGYTF. For the CDR3, the DNA is TGTGCCAGCAGTTTTCAGGGCTATGGCTACACCTTC.

The rearrangement uses TRBV7-6 and TRBJ2-3; 7 nucleotides line up with TRBD2. V gave up 4 bases and J gave up 2 bases; unmatched junction bases: 9. Germline CDR1 SGHVS, CDR2 FNYEAQ. The CDR3 runs to 16 residues. CDR3 coding DNA: TGTGCCAGCAGCTCCCAACCTAGCGGCTACACAGATACGCAGTATTTT. Translating gives CASSSQPSGYTDTQYF.

A few counts support this clone. V usage is TRBV19 and J usage is TRBJ2-2; a possible D gene is TRBD2 (6 bases). Germline CDR1 is LNHDA and CDR2 is SQIVND (reference sequence). V lost 4 bases and J lost 6, with 12 bases in between. This CDR3 comprises 14 residues. CDR3 nucleotide sequence: TGTGCCAGTAGTACCGGGAGCCGACCCGGGGAGCTGTTTTTT. This sequence encodes CASSTGSRPGELFF.

The rearrangement links TRBV24-1 to TRBJ1-2, with 8 bases fitting TRBD1. CDR1 and CDR2 from the germline V gene are KGHDR and SFDVKD. The length of the CDR3 is 17 residues. V lost 4 bases and J lost 6; bases outside the gene matches: 15. DNA for the CDR3: TGTGCCACCAGTGACCCAACCTCCGGACAGGGAAGAAATGGCTACACCTTC. It yields the protein CATSDPTSGQGRNGYTF.

The chain combines TRBV30 with TRBJ2-6; 8 positions agree with TRBD1. This CDR3 contains 16 residues. Germline values: CDR1 GTSNPN, CDR2 SVGIG (reference sequence). V shed 5 bases and J 1 base; nucleotides not matched to a gene: 7. The CDR3 nucleotides are TGTGCCTGGGATAGGACAGGGCTATCTGGGGCCAACGTCCTGACTTTC. As protein: CAWDRTGLSGANVLTF.

A few counts support this clone. The V and J genes are TRBV4-2 and TRBJ2-2; TRBD2 matches at 8 bases. CDR3 length: 15 amino acids. With 3 bases clipped from V and 6 bases from J, the junction kept 6 bases outside the gene matches. CDR1 and CDR2 (germline): LGHNA, YNFKEQ. Here the CDR3 reads CASSHTGLGAGELFF. The CDR3 DNA is TGTGCCAGCAGCCACACGGGACTAGGCGCCGGGGAGCTGTTTTTT.

This clone was counted many times. The CDR3 sequence is CASSLSQGAGSAEAFF. The CDR3 DNA reads as TGCGCCAGCAGCTTGTCTCAGGGGGCGGGATCGGCTGAAGCTTTCTTT. The chain joins TRBV5-1 to TRBJ1-1, with 8 nucleotides matching TRBD1. The CDR3 is made up of 16 amino acids. With V trimmed by 1 base and J by 6 bases, 11 bases remained unmatched. CDR1 is SGHRS and CDR2 is YFSETQ in the germline V gene.

The J gene is TRBJ1-3, the V gene TRBV7-9; the match to TRBD1 covers 8 bases. Germline V lookup: CDR1 SEHNR, CDR2 FQNEAQ (reference sequence). The CDR3 is 14 amino acids. V dropped 1 base and J dropped 7; count of bases not matched to a gene: 3. The CDR3 loop reads CASSLGRQGNTIYF. For the CDR3, the DNA is TGTGCCAGCAGCTTAGGGAGACAGGGGAACACCATATATTTT.

This rearrangement joins TRBV11-2 to TRBJ2-5, with 12 positions matching TRBD2. The CDR3 is 14 amino acids. V was pared by 8 bases and J by 4 bases, with 5 bases of the junction left unmatched. The germline gives CDR1 SGHAT, CDR2 FQNNGV. CDR3 loop: CASGLAGRPETQYF. The CDR3 region has the DNA TGTGCCAGCGGACTAGCGGGACGTCCAGAGACCCAGTACTTC.

This clone showed up just a few times. The chain has TRBV7-2 and TRBJ2-5; D not certain. Trimming removed 7 bases from V and 6 bases from J, with 15 bases in between. CDR1 is SGHTA, CDR2 FQGNSA, per germline. This CDR3 contains 13 residues. CDR3 residues: CASIATRGQTQYF. The CDR3 nucleotides read TGTGCCAGCATCGCGACCCGAGGTCAGACCCAGTACTTC.

This chain uses TRBV11-3 with TRBJ1-4, with TRBD1 matching over 9 bases. With 4 bases clipped from V and 8 bases from J, the junction kept 5 bases outside the gene matches. CDR3 length: 14 residues. Germline V lookup: CDR1 SGHNT, CDR2 YENEEA. The CDR3 DNA reads TGTGCCAGCAGCTCAGGGACAGGGCAAGAAAAACTGTTTTTT. Residues: CASSSGTGQEKLFF.

This clone is a singleton in its sample. The rearrangement joins TRBV3-1 (or the pseudogene TRBV3-2) to TRBJ2-5; D is undetermined. Trimming took off 0 bases at V and 6 bases at J, with 8 bases between the two ends. Germline V lookup: CDR1 LGHDT, CDR2 YNNKEL (reference sequence). The CDR3 has 13 residues. CDR3 in DNA: TGTGCCAGCAGCCAAGATCCTAAGAAGACCCAGTACTTC. This codes for CASSQDPKKTQYF.

The CDR3 spells CASSVGTPLSGYTF. CDR3 nucleotide sequence: TGTGCCAGTAGTGTCGGGACTCCCCTCTCGGGCTACACCTTC. The J gene is TRBJ1-2, the V gene TRBV19; D perhaps matches TRBD1 (5 bases). The CDR3 is 14 residues long. Germline assignment: CDR1 LNHDA and CDR2 SQIVND (reference sequence). Trimming pared 5 bases from V and 8 bases from J, leaving 18 bases between.

This clone was seen more than once but under ten times. The chain joins TRBV7-6 to TRBJ2-1; maybe TRBD1 (5 bases). The ends were cut back, 1 base at V and 6 bases at J, with 7 bases in the middle. This CDR3 region has 13 residues. The germline V gene has CDR1 SGHVS and CDR2 FNYEAQ. The CDR3 DNA reads TGTGCCAGCAGCTTAGGGGGCAGCAATGAGCAGTTCTTC. It translates to CASSLGGSNEQFF.

The V and J genes are TRBV3-1 (or the pseudogene TRBV3-2) and TRBJ2-1; the match to TRBD2 covers 11 bases. There are 16 residues in the CDR3. The V and J ends lost 2 bases and 9 bases, in that order; junction bases with no gene match: 9. Germline V gene data show CDR1 as LGHDT and CDR2 as YNNKEL (reference sequence). The CDR3, as DNA: TGTGCCAGCAGCCAACAGGGACTAGCGGTCGGGGCTGAGCAGTTCTTC. Protein sequence: CASSQQGLAVGAEQFF.

Only one count was recorded for this clone. The chain carries TRBV27 and TRBJ1-2; D unclear. Germline CDR1 is MNHEY and CDR2 is SMNVEV (reference sequence). CDR3 size: 14 residues. The germline V and J ends were trimmed by 2 bases and 4 bases, with 11 bases remaining between them. The CDR3: CASSLMAGSYGYTF. The CDR3 DNA sequence: TGTGCCAGCAGTTTAATGGCAGGATCCTATGGCTACACCTTC.

This clone was seen only once. V is TRBV6-5 and J is TRBJ1-6, with D possibly TRBD1 on 5 matching bases. The CDR3 is 14 amino acids. Germline assignment: CDR1 MNHEY and CDR2 SVGAGI. V was clipped by 5 bases and J by 6 bases, with 11 bases between them. DNA for the CDR3: TGTGCCAGCAGTCGGGGGGTGAGTAATTCACCCCTCCACTTT. This sequence encodes CASSRGVSNSPLHF.